This note documents a single T cell receptor beta chain sequence. Its antigen remains unidentified. This sample is part of a study of regulatory T cells in long-lasting Graves disease. Whole-study findings and limits: Lower TCR diversity was seen in persistent Graves' patients than in newly diagnosed ones.

The sample's time point: persistent/refractory GD, antithyroid drugs over 5 years with positive TRAb. Making the TCR library involved RNA that had been extracted from PBMCs. To make TCR beta libraries, researchers used iRepertoire HTBI primers and Arm-PCR of CDR3 regions. A single record per CDR3 protein comes from TCRdb applying MiXCR to the multiplex PCR reads. The sample gives 350,000 to 450,000 distinct CDR3 sequences, roughly a fifth of which show up once; approximately 14% is in the top ten. Looked up from germline, CDR1 is SEHNR and CDR2 is FQNEAQ (reference sequence). V was cut by 8 bases and J by 1 base, with 11 bases left in between. This CDR3 has 14 amino acids.

The rearrangement links TRBV7-9 to TRBJ2-2, with D hard to call. The sequenced sample was peripheral blood mononuclear cells (PBMCs), obtained when the disease was refractory, from a patient treated with antithyroid drugs. This TCR was sampled from a female donor with Graves disease. CDR3: CASFQSKNTGELFF. CDR3 bases: TGTGCCAGCTTCCAATCCAAGAACACCGGGGAGCTGTTTTTT.